This T cell receptor (beta chain) derives from a study of T cells in Graves' hyperthyroidism and ophthalmopathy. Germline V gene lookup returns CDR1 DFQATT and CDR2 SNEGSKA (reference sequence). V gave up 6 bases and J gave up 1 base; unmatched junction bases: 5. The CDR3 has 14 amino acids. This clonotype has ten or more counts. Uncontrolled infection, other autoimmune disease, pregnancy or lactation barred patients from enrollment. The diagnostic basis comprised clinical symptoms, serum thyroxine and TRAb, thyroid ultrasound and orbital computed tomography. Amplified TCR beta CDR3 regions derived from RNA transcripts. The HTBI primer set was used in a first-round RT-PCR of the TCR CDR3. TCRdb re-derived calls from the multiplex PCR reads in MiXCR, one entry per CDR3 protein. The sample has hundreds of thousands of distinct CDR3 sequences, 45% seen once.

The sequence was collected from an adult man with Graves' disease, either hyperthyroidism or ophthalmopathy (not recorded which). This chain connects TRBV20-1 to TRBJ1-5; TRBD1 matches 8 bases. What was sequenced was peripheral blood or thyroid tissue (not recorded which). Here the CDR3 DNA reads TGCAGTGCGGTGGGACAGGCGAGCAATCAGCCCCAGCATTTT. This sequence encodes CSAVGQASNQPQHF.